The 10 T cell receptor beta chains presented below share a single source sample, sequenced in a study of a mutant IDH1 vaccine in newly diagnosed glioma. Method: immunoSEQ multiplex PCR; TCRdb's copy keeps in-frame clones and lacks some. Among 99,000 or so clones listed, about 90% were seen once. The sample's time point: baseline, week 1 (first vaccination visit). Treatment meaning: pre-vaccination baseline after standard-of-care therapy. Sequencing was performed on PBMCs, taken from a glioma patient treated with radiotherapy, temozolomide or both. These receptors were obtained from a woman aged 50 to 60 with glioma.

The CDR3 reads CASQGTGFYRQPQHF. CDR3 DNA sequence: TGTGCCTCCCAGGGGACAGGGTTTTATCGTCAGCCCCAGCATTTT. This rearrangement joins TRBV28 to TRBJ1-5; 9 bases map to TRBD1. V shed 11 bases, J shed 6 bases, and the junction held 14 bases outside the gene matches. The CDR3 runs 15 residues. Germline CDR1 reads MDHEN; CDR2 reads SYDVKM.

The rearrangement joins TRBV28 to TRBJ2-5; D remains unclear. The CDR3 is made up of 13 amino acids. Germline CDR1 and CDR2: MDHEN and SYDVKM. V gave up 2 bases and J gave up 2 bases, with 6 bases separating them. DNA for the CDR3: TGTGCCAGCAGTTTAAACGGGCAAGAGACCCAGTACTTC. Amino acid sequence: CASSLNGQETQYF.

The V gene is TRBV19, the J gene TRBJ1-5, with 8 bases that match TRBD1. CDR1 and CDR2 from the germline V gene are LNHDA and SQIVND (reference sequence). The CDR3 consists of 13 residues. V lost 3 bases to trimming and J lost 6 bases; unmatched junction nucleotides: 1. The CDR3 DNA is TGTGCCAGTAGTATGGACAGGGTTCAGCCCCAGCATTTT. Amino acids: CASSMDRVQPQHF.

The chain links TRBV30 to TRBJ2-3; the D is unclear. Germline-derived CDR1 and CDR2 are GTSNPN and SVGIG (reference sequence). V gave up 2 bases and J gave up 2 bases, with 8 bases separating them. This CDR3 has 13 residues. CDR3 protein: CAWSIQSTDTQYF. Written as DNA, the CDR3 is TGTGCCTGGAGTATCCAGTCCACAGATACGCAGTATTTT.

The chain carries TRBV10-3 and TRBJ2-5; 9 nucleotides line up with TRBD1. The CDR3 extends over 14 amino acids. CDR1 is ENHRY, CDR2 SYGVKD, per germline. With 9 bases clipped from V and 5 bases from J, the junction kept 10 bases outside the gene matches. Here the CDR3 reads CAMGTGGAGETQYF. CDR3 DNA sequence: TGTGCCATGGGCACAGGGGGCGCAGGGGAGACCCAGTACTTC.

This chain joins TRBV7-3 and TRBJ2-6; tentative D call: TRBD1 (6 bases). Germline lookup yields CDR1 SGHTA and CDR2 FQGTGA. The ends were cut back, 5 bases at V and 2 bases at J, with 13 bases in the middle. CDR3 length: 16 residues. The CDR3 loop is CASSPDRRTGANVLTF. The DNA of the CDR3 is TGTGCCAGCAGCCCTGACAGGAGGACTGGGGCCAACGTCCTGACTTTC.

J is TRBJ1-3 and V is TRBV10-3; TRBD1 matches 9 bases. Per the germline V gene, CDR1 is ENHRY and CDR2 is SYGVKD. V lost 2 bases, J lost 2 bases, and 1 base stayed unmatched. This CDR3 spans 15 amino acids. DNA for the CDR3: TGTGCCATCAGTGAGGGGACAGGGACTGGAAACACCATATATTTT. The encoded protein is CAISEGTGTGNTIYF.

The J gene is TRBJ2-7, the V gene TRBV28, with D perhaps assigned TRBD1 or TRBD2 (5 bases each). V was shortened by 7 bases and J by 4 bases, with 14 bases between the two germline ends. Germline V gene data show CDR1 as MDHEN and CDR2 as SYDVKM. CDR3 size: 13 residues. CDR3 nucleotides: TGTGCCAGCAAAATGGGGACCCTTTACGAGCAGTACTTC. This gives the protein CASKMGTLYEQYF.

The chain combines TRBV5-5 with TRBJ2-7; 8 bases match TRBD1. CDR3 length equals 17 residues. The V gene's germline CDR1 is SGHKS and CDR2 YYEKEE (reference sequence). The V gene end was trimmed by 4 bases and the J gene end by 4 bases; junction bases not matched to a gene: 16. CDR3 loop: CASSTRPTGANSYEQYF. CDR3 coding DNA: TGTGCCAGCAGCACCAGACCGACAGGGGCGAACTCTTACGAGCAGTACTTC.

J is TRBJ2-7 and V is TRBV6-1; TRBD1 might be the D (5 bases). The CDR3 totals 14 residues. Germline CDR1 is MNHNS and CDR2 is SASEGT. V lost 0 bases and J 4 bases, leaving 10 bases between the germline ends. The CDR3 bases are TGTGCCAGCAGTGAAGCGGGCCAGGGTTACGAGCAGTACTTC. It encodes CASSEAGQGYEQYF.